These T cell receptor beta chains were read from a single sample in a study of blood T cell repertoires in COVID-19. Produced via immunoSEQ multiplex PCR; TCRdb's table is partial and in-frame only. This table holds 250,000 to 350,000 clones, about 90% found once. The sample consisted of PBMCs or T cells enriched from blood (not recorded which). All receptors derive from a woman aged 25 to 45 who had recovered from COVID-19. CDR3s leave out the opening cysteine and the closing phenylalanine or tryptophan. Each record gives: CDR3 protein, J gene, V gene.

cdr3_aa: ASGLPGGWQF
j_call: TRBJ2-1
v_call: TRBV12-5

cdr3_aa: ASAGESSATNEKLF
j_call: TRBJ1-4
v_call: TRBV9

cdr3_aa: ASSLSGYGYT
j_call: TRBJ1-2
v_call: TRBV5-4

cdr3_aa: ASSARGLGGEQY
j_call: TRBJ2-7
v_call: TRBV2

cdr3_aa: ACPKRGAGLGNSPLH
j_call: TRBJ1-6
v_call: TRBV30

cdr3_aa: ASSNIDEQF
j_call: TRBJ2-1
v_call: TRBV7-8

cdr3_aa: AWSIAGAKYNEQF
j_call: TRBJ2-1
v_call: TRBV30

cdr3_aa: SVARDRENNEQF
j_call: TRBJ2-1
v_call: TRBV29-1

cdr3_aa: ASSASSLNTEAF
j_call: TRBJ1-1
v_call: TRBV9

cdr3_aa: AWGAGGTQPQH
j_call: TRBJ1-5
v_call: TRBV30

cdr3_aa: ASSPPDRVTEAF
j_call: TRBJ1-1
v_call: TRBV5-4

cdr3_aa: ASSTGGAEGYT
j_call: TRBJ1-2
v_call: TRBV6-5

cdr3_aa: ASSQDVGLAGHEQF
j_call: TRBJ2-1
v_call: TRBV3-1/TRBV3-2

cdr3_aa: AWRTTGAHEQY
j_call: TRBJ2-7
v_call: TRBV30

cdr3_aa: ASSIWDKNYGYT
j_call: TRBJ1-2
v_call: TRBV7-2

cdr3_aa: ASSSDRRPNSPLH
j_call: TRBJ1-6
v_call: TRBV5-4

cdr3_aa: ASSFVSGGDNEQF
j_call: TRBJ2-1
v_call: TRBV7-2

cdr3_aa: AWSVPGQGSNTEAF
j_call: TRBJ1-1
v_call: TRBV30

cdr3_aa: ASSSAMGGMNTEAF
j_call: TRBJ1-1
v_call: TRBV5-1

cdr3_aa: ASSAAGGGDTEAF
j_call: TRBJ1-1
v_call: TRBV7-3

cdr3_aa: ASSPGLRLAGPGELF
j_call: TRBJ2-2
v_call: TRBV7-2

cdr3_aa: ASNRGAGREQY
j_call: TRBJ2-7
v_call: TRBV7-9

cdr3_aa: SVRDSPYEQY
j_call: TRBJ2-7
v_call: TRBV29-1

cdr3_aa: ASLERGETDTQY
j_call: TRBJ2-3
v_call: TRBV2

cdr3_aa: ASRRAEAVNTEAF
j_call: TRBJ1-1
v_call: TRBV9